This TCR beta chain was identified in a study of siplizumab effects on memory and regulatory T cells. A remark on this clone: Its target is not known.

General study findings and limits: The study did not confirm that proliferating Tregs from siplizumab cultures were suppressive.

TCRdb keeps only in-frame clones here, not all; method: immunoSEQ multiplex PCR. The data show some 100,000 clones, 94% seen once. From germline, CDR1 is SGHTA and CDR2 FQGNSA. V was clipped by 4 bases and J by 0 bases, with 7 bases between them. The length of the CDR3 is 14 residues. What was sequenced was non-Treg CD4+ T cells sorted from blood. This chain links TRBV7-2 with TRBJ2-1; D not resolved. The TCR sequence derives from a human donor in good health. The CDR3 DNA reads TGTGCCAGCAGCTCTAGGAGCTCCTACAATGAGCAGTTCTTC. Its translation: CASSSRSSYNEQFF.